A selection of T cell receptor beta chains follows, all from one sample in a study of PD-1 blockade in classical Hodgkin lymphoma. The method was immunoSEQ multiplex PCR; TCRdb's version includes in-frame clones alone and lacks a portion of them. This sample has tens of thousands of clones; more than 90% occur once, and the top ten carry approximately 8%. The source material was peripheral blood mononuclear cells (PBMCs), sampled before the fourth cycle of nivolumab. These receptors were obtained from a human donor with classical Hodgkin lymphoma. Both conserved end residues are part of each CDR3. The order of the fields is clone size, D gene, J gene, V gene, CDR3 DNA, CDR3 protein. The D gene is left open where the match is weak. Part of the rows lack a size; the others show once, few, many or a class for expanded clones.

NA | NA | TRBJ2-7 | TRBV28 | TGTGCCAGCAGTCCCCGGATCTCCTACGAGCAGTACTTC | CASSPRISYEQYF
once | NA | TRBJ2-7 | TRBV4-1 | TGCGCCAGCAGCCAAGAGACCCCGAGCTCCTACGAGCAGTACTTC | CASSQETPSSYEQYF
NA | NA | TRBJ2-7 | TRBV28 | TGTGCCAGCAGAGGGTCCGGGTCCTACGAGCAGTACTTC | CASRGSGSYEQYF
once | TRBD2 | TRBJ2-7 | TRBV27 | TGTGCCAGCAGTTTAAGCGGGGACTCCTACGAGCAGTACTTC | CASSLSGDSYEQYF
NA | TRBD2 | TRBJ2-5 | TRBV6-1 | TGTGCCAGCAGTGCCTCTAGCGGGAGACGGGAGACCCAGTACTTC | CASSASSGRRETQYF
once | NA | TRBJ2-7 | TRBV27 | TGTGCCAGCAGTCCCAGGATCGCTGGGGAGCAGTACTTC | CASSPRIAGEQYF
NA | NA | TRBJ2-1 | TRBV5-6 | TGTGCCAGCAGCCCGGGACTCACCAGTTACAATGAGCAGTTCTTC | CASSPGLTSYNEQFF
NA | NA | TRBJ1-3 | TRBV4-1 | TGCGCCAGCAGCCAAGGTCAACTCTCTGGAAACACCATATATTTT | CASSQGQLSGNTIYF
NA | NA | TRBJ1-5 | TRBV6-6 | TGTGCCAGCAGTGGGGGACTCAATCAGCCCCAGCATTTT | CASSGGLNQPQHF
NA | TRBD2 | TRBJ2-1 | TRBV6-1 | TGTGCCAGCCGGCGGGACCCTAGCGGTGAGCAGTTCTTC | CASRRDPSGEQFF
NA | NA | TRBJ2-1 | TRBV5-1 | TGCGCCAGCAGCTTCGGGACTCGTATCAATGAGCAGTTCTTC | CASSFGTRINEQFF
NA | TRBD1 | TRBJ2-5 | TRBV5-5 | TGTGCCAGCAGCACCCACAGGGGGCAAGAGACCCAGTACTTC | CASSTHRGQETQYF
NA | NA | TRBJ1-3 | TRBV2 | TGTGCCAGCAGGGGGGGACCGAACTCTGGAAACACCATATATTTT | CASRGGPNSGNTIYF
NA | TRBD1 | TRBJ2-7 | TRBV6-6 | TGTGCCAGCAGTTACGAGGAGGCGACAGGGTCCGAGCAGTACTTC | CASSYEEATGSEQYF
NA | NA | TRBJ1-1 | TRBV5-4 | TGTGCCAGCAGCTTAATCGGTCTCGACACTGAAGCTTTCTTT | CASSLIGLDTEAFF
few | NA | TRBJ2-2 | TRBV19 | TGTGCCAGTAGTCTACAGTCGACCGGGGAGCTGTTTTTT | CASSLQSTGELFF
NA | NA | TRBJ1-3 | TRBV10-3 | TGTGCCACCATGGGTCGGGCATCTGGAAACACCATATATTTT | CATMGRASGNTIYF
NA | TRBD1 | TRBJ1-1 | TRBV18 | TGTGCCAGCTCACCACCGGGTCTCGAAGGGGGCGAAGCTTTCTTT | CASSPPGLEGGEAFF
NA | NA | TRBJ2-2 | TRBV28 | TGTGCCAGCAGTTACTCAGGGCTGAACACCGGGGAGCTGTTTTTT | CASSYSGLNTGELFF